These 25 T cell receptor beta chains came from one sample sequenced in a study of T-cell memory formation after mild COVID-19. TCRdb re-analysed the 5' RACE reads in MiXCR, keeping a single row per CDR3 protein. The sample carries some 250,000 distinct CDR3 sequences, over 8.5% recorded once. Sequenced input: PBMCs or a T cell subset sorted from them (not recorded which). The receptors shown here come from a man between 18 and 35 years old who had mild COVID-19 (a few samples of this study predate the infection). Cell type and time point are not known.

V usage is TRBV6-1 and J usage is TRBJ1-5; D unresolved. From germline, CDR1 is MNHNS and CDR2 SASEGT. This CDR3 is 13 amino acids long. Between the trimmed V and J ends, which lost 7 bases and 4 bases, there was a span of 11 bases. The chain's CDR3 is CASMVQINQPQHF. The CDR3, as DNA: TGTGCCAGCATGGTACAGATTAATCAGCCCCAGCATTTT.

The gene calls are TRBV24-1 and TRBJ1-6, with TRBD1 matching 7 bases. The CDR3 totals 16 residues. CDR1 KGHDR and CDR2 SFDVKD come from the germline V gene. With V trimmed by 9 bases and J by 1 base, 8 bases remained unmatched. CDR3 in amino acids: CATLRQGGSYNSPLHF. CDR3 nucleotides: TGTGCCACCCTTCGACAGGGAGGGTCCTATAATTCACCCCTCCACTTT.

This clonotype was counted only a few times. The chain recombines TRBV29-1 with TRBJ2-2, with D possibly being TRBD1 or TRBD2 (5 bases each). This CDR3 contains 12 residues. Germline CDR1 is SQVTM and CDR2 is ANQGSEA. The V gene lost 2 bases and the J gene lost 6 bases, with 7 bases spanning the gap. CDR3 bases: TGCAGCGTTGAAAAGGGACCCGGGGAGCTGTTTTTT. This translates into CSVEKGPGELFF.

The rearrangement links TRBV6-6 to TRBJ2-1; a possible D gene is TRBD2 (6 bases). CDR3 length: 17 amino acids. The germline gives CDR1 MNHNY, CDR2 SVGAGI (reference sequence). The V gene lost 2 bases and the J gene lost 4 bases, with 18 bases spanning the gap. CDR3 sequence reads: CASSYETGVYIYNEQFF. In DNA form, the CDR3 reads TGTGCCAGCAGTTACGAGACGGGGGTGTACATTTACAATGAGCAGTTCTTC.

With respect to this clonotype: One end of the junction fails to match germline, which may point to a read error. This chain joins TRBV7-2 and TRBJ2-2; possibly TRBD2 for D (5 bases). Germline loops: CDR1 SGHTA, CDR2 FQGNSA. The CDR3 totals 16 residues. The CDR3 spells CASSLDRETNTGELIF. CDR3 in DNA: TGTGCCAGCAGCTTAGATCGGGAAACGAACACCGGGGAGCTGATTTTT.

About this clonotype itself: The junction departs from germline at one end; a sequencing error may be responsible. This chain connects TRBV7-7 to TRBJ2-5; D remains ambiguous. Looked up from germline, CDR1 is SSHAT and CDR2 is FNYEAQ (reference sequence). The length of the CDR3 is 15 residues. The CDR3, as DNA: TGTGCTAGCAGCTTAGGCGGCGATAGCCAAGAGACCCAGTACTTC. It encodes CASSLGGDSQETQYF.

The chain combines TRBV6-6 with TRBJ1-5; 10 nucleotides agree with TRBD1. V was clipped by 6 bases and J by 0 bases; unmatched bases: 5. Germline CDR1 and CDR2: MNHNY and SVGAGI (reference sequence). CDR3 length: 16 residues. The CDR3 bases are TGTGCCAGCAGGCGGACAGGGGGTAGTAGCAATCAGCCCCAGCATTTT. Protein sequence: CASRRTGGSSNQPQHF.

This rearrangement joins TRBV7-2 to TRBJ1-5, with 9 positions matching TRBD1. Germline CDR1 SGHTA, CDR2 FQGNSA. The J segment lost 6 bases and the V segment lost 5 bases, leaving 5 bases of the junction unmatched. The CDR3 length is 14 residues. The CDR3 spells CASSPGQGTQPQHF. Here the CDR3 DNA reads TGTGCCAGCAGCCCCGGACAGGGGACTCAGCCCCAGCATTTT.

A few counts support this clonotype. Written as DNA, the CDR3 is TGTGCCAGCAGCCAAGATATTTGGCGGAATAGCACAGATACGCAGTATTTT. Its translation is CASSQDIWRNSTDTQYF. The chain uses TRBV4-2 and TRBJ2-3; no clear D gene. The CDR3 has 17 residues. The germline V gene encodes CDR1 LGHNA and CDR2 YNFKEQ. V was cut by 0 bases and J by 0 bases, with 13 bases left in between.

This chain uses TRBV4-3 with TRBJ2-7; D perhaps matches TRBD1 (6 bases). Trimming pared 6 bases from V and 5 bases from J, leaving 20 bases between. Germline V CDR1 and CDR2: LGHNA, YSLEER. The CDR3 covers 15 residues. This chain's CDR3 is CASRRWDKAWDEQYF. The CDR3 bases are TGCGCCAGCAGGAGATGGGACAAGGCGTGGGACGAGCAGTACTTC.

This clonotype has only a few counts. The chain links TRBV12-3 or TRBV12-4 to TRBJ1-2; D unclear. V was shortened by 6 bases and J by 10 bases, with 18 bases between the two germline ends. This CDR3 is 13 amino acids long. Here the CDR3 DNA reads TGTGCCAGCAGCCCCCCCGGACTGCATGACTACACCTTC. It is translated as CASSPPGLHDYTF.

This clonotype was counted only a few times. This chain joins TRBV20-1 and TRBJ2-6, with 9 bases identical to TRBD1. Germline lookup yields CDR1 DFQATT and CDR2 SNEGSKA (reference sequence). V lost 6 bases, J lost 0 bases, and 9 bases stayed unmatched. This CDR3 has 17 amino acids. The CDR3: CSASTGGLSSGANVLTF. The CDR3 region has the DNA TGCAGTGCCTCGACAGGGGGGCTGTCCTCTGGGGCCAACGTCCTGACTTTC.

This clonotype was seen only a few times. The rearrangement uses TRBV20-1 and TRBJ1-1, with D unclear. CDR3 size: 13 residues. Deletions cut 0 bases from V and 6 bases from J, with 11 bases between. Germline V gene lookup returns CDR1 DFQATT and CDR2 SNEGSKA (reference sequence). CDR3 residues: CSARDLMRAEAFF. The CDR3 DNA reads TGCAGTGCTAGAGATCTGATGAGGGCTGAAGCTTTCTTT.

This clonotype was picked up a small number of times. The CDR3 nucleotides are TGTGCCAGCAGCCCCCCGACAGCTACTTATGGCTACACCTTC. Its translation is CASSPPTATYGYTF. This chain connects TRBV7-9 to TRBJ1-2, with D possibly matching TRBD1 (5 bases). The V gene lost 5 bases and the J gene lost 5 bases, with 15 bases spanning the gap. Germline lookup yields CDR1 SEHNR and CDR2 FQNEAQ (reference sequence). The CDR3 loop spans 14 amino acids.

The chain carries TRBV12-3 or TRBV12-4 and TRBJ1-5; D possibly corresponds to TRBD1 (5 bases). There are 20 residues in the CDR3. V was cut by 5 bases and J by 7 bases, with 33 bases left in between. DNA for the CDR3: TGTGCCAGCAGTCAAATCCCCATCGGGCAGGGAGGGTTGAAACGGCAGCCCCAGCATTTT. Its protein is CASSQIPIGQGGLKRQPQHF.

This clonotype was picked up a small number of times. This sequence joins TRBV4-3 and TRBJ2-2; D is perhaps TRBD2 (6 bases). In germline, CDR1 is LGHNA, CDR2 YSLEER. Trimming removed 9 bases from V and 4 bases from J, with 15 bases in between. The CDR3 is 14 amino acids. CDR3 sequence: CASSRRDGTGELFF. For the CDR3, the DNA is TGCGCCAGTTCGAGGCGGGACGGCACCGGGGAGCTGTTTTTT.

The sample holds a few counts of this clonotype. The chain uses TRBV7-8 and TRBJ2-2; 7 bases match TRBD1. Per germline, CDR1 SGHVS and CDR2 FQNEAQ. CDR3 length: 14 amino acids. The V gene end was trimmed by 7 bases and the J gene end by 0 bases; junction bases not matched to a gene: 2. DNA of the CDR3: TGTGCCAGCACGGACAGGCCGAACACCGGGGAGCTGTTTTTT. Encoded protein: CASTDRPNTGELFF.

This clonotype occurred a few times. The chain uses TRBV11-2 and TRBJ1-5; maybe TRBD1 (5 bases). Germline V gene data show CDR1 as SGHAT and CDR2 as FQNNGV. The V end lost 5 bases, the J end lost 5 bases, and 16 bases lay between the germline ends. This CDR3 region has 15 residues. The CDR3 DNA reads as TGTGCCAGCAGCCGGGTGGGGGTTTCCTATCAGCCCCAGCATTTT. It encodes CASSRVGVSYQPQHF.

The chain has TRBV5-1 and TRBJ2-3, with a tentative D call TRBD2 (6 bases). This CDR3 spans 16 amino acids. CDR1 is SGHRS, CDR2 YFSETQ, per germline. V was cut by 3 bases and J by 2 bases, with 16 bases left in between. The CDR3 nucleotides read TGCGCCAGCAGCTCCGCTCTTCGGGGGACCACAGATACGCAGTATTTT. Translating gives CASSSALRGTTDTQYF.

The rearrangement links TRBV7-2 to TRBJ2-2; D possibly corresponds to TRBD1 (5 bases). The CDR3 contains 15 residues. Between the trimmed V and J ends, which lost 3 bases and 4 bases, there was a span of 12 bases. CDR1 and CDR2 (germline): SGHTA, FQGNSA. CDR3 sequence (DNA): TGTGCCAGCAGCTTTCTCCAGGGTCGCACCGGGGAGCTGTTTTTT. Its translation is CASSFLQGRTGELFF.

The genes are TRBV5-1 and TRBJ2-7; 7 bases are shared with TRBD1. The CDR3 is 13 residues long. The V and J ends lost 7 bases and 5 bases, in that order; junction bases with no gene match: 9. Germline V gene data show CDR1 as SGHRS and CDR2 as YFSETQ. CDR3: CASAEGGANEQYF. CDR3 coding DNA: TGCGCCAGCGCTGAAGGGGGCGCGAACGAGCAGTACTTC.

The sample holds a few counts of this clonotype. The chain has TRBV4-1 and TRBJ2-2; 7 bases line up with TRBD2. V lost 6 bases, J lost 7 bases, and 11 bases stayed unmatched. This CDR3 has 15 amino acids. Germline values: CDR1 MGHRA, CDR2 YSYEKL. The CDR3 sequence is CASSPPGRGVGELFF. The CDR3 region has the DNA TGCGCCAGCAGTCCACCGGGGAGGGGAGTCGGGGAGCTGTTTTTT.

The chain has TRBV18 and TRBJ2-1, with 12 nucleotides matching TRBD2. With 3 bases clipped from V and 5 bases from J, the junction kept 2 bases outside the gene matches. Germline CDR1 KGHSH, CDR2 LQKENI. The CDR3 has 15 amino acids. CDR3 in amino acids: CASSPTSGGNNEQFF. CDR3 sequence (DNA): TGTGCCAGCTCACCGACTAGCGGGGGAAACAATGAGCAGTTCTTC.

This clonotype was observed many times. The chain has TRBV12-3 or TRBV12-4 and TRBJ1-5; D might be TRBD1 (6 bases). V was pared by 5 bases and J by 7 bases, with 12 bases between. The CDR3 has 13 residues. In nucleotides, the CDR3 is TGTGCCAGCAGTCGGACAGAGGAACAGCCCCAGCATTTT. Amino acids: CASSRTEEQPQHF.

This clonotype was seen a few times. The V call is TRBV20-1, the J call TRBJ2-5, with D unclear. The germline V and J ends were trimmed by 5 bases and 5 bases, with 15 bases remaining between them. In germline, CDR1 is DFQATT, CDR2 SNEGSKA (reference sequence). CDR3 size: 13 residues. In DNA, the CDR3 is TGCAGTGCTGCAAAATCCCAGGCGGAGACCCAGTACTTC. Translating it yields CSAAKSQAETQYF.